This T cell receptor beta chain was captured in a study of cytomegalovirus exposure and HLA in healthy donors. Study-wide findings and caveats: Most CMV-associated TCR beta chains were later found to appear HLA-restricted.

Donors sampled were nominally healthy, though unrecorded immune exposures were likely. This clone appeared a single time. The antigen remains undetermined. Germline V gene data show CDR1 as MGHDK and CDR2 as SYGVNS. The CDR3 length is 13 residues. Trimming stripped 7 bases from V and 4 bases from J, with 14 bases between. In the PCR, 60 Vbeta and 13 Jbeta primers were used. The data were produced by immunoSEQ multiplex PCR, yet TCRdb's version contains in-frame clones alone and is incomplete. Of 90,000 to 110,000 clones in the sample, 83% were seen once. The receptor's source is a man aged 18 to 29 in good health and CMV-seronegative. The sequencing input was PBMCs. The rearrangement joins TRBV25-1 to TRBJ2-7; no clear D. The CDR3 loop reads CASMPRYSYEQYF. For the CDR3, the DNA is TGTGCCAGCATGCCCAGGTATTCGTACGAGCAGTACTTC.